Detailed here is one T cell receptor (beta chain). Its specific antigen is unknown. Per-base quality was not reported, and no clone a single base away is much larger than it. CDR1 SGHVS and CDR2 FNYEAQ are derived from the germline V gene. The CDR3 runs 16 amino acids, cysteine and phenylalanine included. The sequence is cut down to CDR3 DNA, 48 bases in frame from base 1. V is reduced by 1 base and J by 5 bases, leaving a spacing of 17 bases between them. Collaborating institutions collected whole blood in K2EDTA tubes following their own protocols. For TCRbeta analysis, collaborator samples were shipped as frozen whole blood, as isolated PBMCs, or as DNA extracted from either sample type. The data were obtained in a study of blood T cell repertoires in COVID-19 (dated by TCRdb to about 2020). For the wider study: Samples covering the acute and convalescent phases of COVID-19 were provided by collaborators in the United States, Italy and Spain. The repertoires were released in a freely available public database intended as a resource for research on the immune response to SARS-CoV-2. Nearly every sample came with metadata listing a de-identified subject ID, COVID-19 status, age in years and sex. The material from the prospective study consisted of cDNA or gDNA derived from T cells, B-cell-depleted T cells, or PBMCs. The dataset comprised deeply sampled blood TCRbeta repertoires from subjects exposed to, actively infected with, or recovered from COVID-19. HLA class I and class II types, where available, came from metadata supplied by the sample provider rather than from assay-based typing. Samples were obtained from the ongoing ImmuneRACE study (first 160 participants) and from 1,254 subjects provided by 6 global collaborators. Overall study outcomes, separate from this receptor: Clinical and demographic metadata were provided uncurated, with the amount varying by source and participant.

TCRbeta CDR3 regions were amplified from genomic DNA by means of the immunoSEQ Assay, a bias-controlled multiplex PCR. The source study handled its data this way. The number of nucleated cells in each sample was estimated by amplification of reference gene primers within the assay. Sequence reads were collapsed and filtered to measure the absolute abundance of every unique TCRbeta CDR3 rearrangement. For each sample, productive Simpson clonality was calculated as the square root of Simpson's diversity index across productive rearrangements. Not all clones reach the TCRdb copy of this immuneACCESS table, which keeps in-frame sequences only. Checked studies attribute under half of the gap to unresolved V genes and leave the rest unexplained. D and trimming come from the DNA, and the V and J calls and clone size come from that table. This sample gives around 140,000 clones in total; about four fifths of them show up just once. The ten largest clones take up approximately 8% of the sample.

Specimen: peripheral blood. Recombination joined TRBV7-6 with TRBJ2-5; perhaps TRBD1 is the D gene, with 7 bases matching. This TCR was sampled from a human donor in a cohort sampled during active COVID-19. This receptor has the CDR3 CASSLGRGLSLETQYF. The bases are TGTGCCAGCAGCTTAGGGAGGGGGCTTAGTTTGGAGACCCAGTACTTC.